This T cell receptor (beta chain) derives from a study of T cells after yellow fever vaccination. Study results and caveats: After the booster, nearly 98% of CD4 and around nine tenths of CD8 primary-response clones were re-detected.

Comments on this clonotype: Its target is not known.

TCRdb reanalysed the 5' RACE reads using MiXCR and keeps one entry per CDR3 protein. Of roughly 250,000 distinct CDR3 sequences listed, 10% to 15% are singletons. The CDR3 is 13 amino acids. Trimming took off 10 bases at V and 0 bases at J, with 12 bases between the two ends. Specimen: CD4+ T cells sorted from PBMCs, collected 45 days after the yellow fever booster vaccination. This sequence originates from a man aged 25 to 40 who received the YFV17D yellow fever vaccine. This chain joins TRBV12-3 or TRBV12-4 and TRBJ1-2, with D possibly TRBD1 on 5 matching bases. The CDR3 loop is CATHWGTNYGYTF. DNA of the CDR3: TGTGCCACCCATTGGGGGACTAACTATGGCTACACCTTC.